This T cell receptor beta chain was documented in a study of T cell repertoires in cytomegalovirus infection. As for the study in general: Indications came from public TCR beta signatures; they pointed to CMV infection and to a matching HLA type. General observations from the study: CMV carriers with the relevant HLA were identified by cumulative public TCR beta family frequency. CMV-specific HLA-C-restricted TCR beta clonotypes dominated the ex vivo response.

In TCRdb, the reads were re-called with MiXCR into one record per CDR3 protein. The repertoire holds hundreds of thousands of distinct CDR3 sequences, with under 40% as singletons. Notes on this clonotype: What it binds is unknown. A read error may account for a junction end that differs from germline.

CDR1 and CDR2 (germline): MNHNS, SASEGT. The CDR3 loop spans 12 amino acids. The sample taken for sequencing was PBMCs. The chain is built from TRBV6-1 and TRBJ2-5, with a weak D call TRBD1 (5 bases). The receptor comes from a human donor in good health (CMV status not recorded). Some clones in this sample may be carry-over from other donors' samples. CDR3 bases: TGTGCCAGCAGGGGGCCGGGCGAGACCCAGTGCTTC. Residues: CASRGPGETQCF.